Listed below are T cell receptor beta chains from one sample, sequenced in a study of blood T cell repertoires in COVID-19. Measured with immunoSEQ multiplex PCR; TCRdb has only the in-frame clones, and not every one. The data show around 300,000 clones, 90% seen once. What was sequenced was PBMCs or T cells enriched from blood (not recorded which). Receptors were obtained from a woman younger than 30 with acute COVID-19. The CDR3 runs from the conserved cysteine through the conserved F or W. The D gene is left open where the match is weak. Size is stated for part of the rows, as once, few or many counts, or as a class when the clone is expanded.

- TRBJ1-1 - TRBV5-8 TGTGCCAGCAGCTTGACGGTAACCACTGAAGCTTTCTTT CASSLTVTTEAFF
- TRBJ2-7 TRBD2 TRBV27 TGTGCCAGCAGTTTATTAGCGGGGCCCTCCTACGAGCAGTACTTC CASSLLAGPSYEQYF
- TRBJ2-3 TRBD2 TRBV6-5 TGTGCCAGCAGCCTAGCGGGAGGGGTAGATACGCAGTATTTT CASSLAGGVDTQYF
once TRBJ2-7 TRBD2 TRBV3-1/TRBV3-2 TGTGCCAGCAGCCACGAGGGACTAGCGGGAAGGACCTACGAGCAGTACTTC CASSHEGLAGRTYEQYF
once TRBJ1-6 TRBD1 TRBV7-2 TGTGCCAGCAGAGTGCGGACAGGGGACTCTACACCCCTCCACTTT CASRVRTGDSTPLHF
- TRBJ2-1 - TRBV12-3/TRBV12-4 TGTGCCAGCAGTTTTATTCGAGTGGAGCAGTTCTTC CASSFIRVEQFF
- TRBJ2-3 - TRBV5-1 TGCGCCAGCAGCTTGGTGGGGACTCCTACAGATACGCAGTATTTT CASSLVGTPTDTQYF
- TRBJ2-2 TRBD1 TRBV19 TGTGCCAGTAGTTACAGGGGACCCAACACCGGGGAGCTGTTTTTT CASSYRGPNTGELFF
once TRBJ1-5 TRBD1 TRBV24-1 TGTGCCACCAGTGACGGACAGGCTAGCAATCAGCCCCAGCATTTT CATSDGQASNQPQHF
once TRBJ2-1 - TRBV18 TGTGCCAGCCGGTGGGTTGTGGCGGGCCCCAGCCTCTACAATGAGCAGTTCTTC CASRWVVAGPSLYNEQFF
- TRBJ1-2 - TRBV6-6 TGTGCCAGCAGTTACTCGGCAGGGGACTATGGCTACACCTTC CASSYSAGDYGYTF
- TRBJ1-1 - TRBV18 TGTGCCAGCTCACCCGACGGGTTGGCCACTGAAGCTTTCTTT CASSPDGLATEAFF
- TRBJ2-3 - TRBV9 TGTGCCAGCAGCGCACAGGGTCGGACAGATACGCAGTATTTT CASSAQGRTDTQYF
- TRBJ2-3 TRBD2 TRBV4-1 TGCGCCAGCAGCCAAGATCGACTAGCGCAAAACACAGATACGCAGTATTTT CASSQDRLAQNTDTQYF
- TRBJ2-2 TRBD1 TRBV27 TGTGCCAGCAGTCCCTGGACAGGGGGCCCCGGGGAGCTGTTTTTT CASSPWTGGPGELFF
- TRBJ1-2 TRBD1 TRBV19 TGTGCCAGTAGTATGGGACAGGGGGGGAATGGCTACACCTTC CASSMGQGGNGYTF
- TRBJ2-7 TRBD2 TRBV20-1 TGCAGTGCTAGTAGGGCCCCGGGACTAGCGGGTGGCGAGCAGTACTTC CSASRAPGLAGGEQYF
- TRBJ1-1 TRBD1 TRBV28 TGTGCCAGCAGTTGGGGACAGGGGTTGGCTGAAGCTTTCTTT CASSWGQGLAEAFF
- TRBJ2-5 - TRBV4-1 TGCGCCAGCAGCCAAGGGCCCCGAGGGGGTCAAGAGACCCAGTACTTC CASSQGPRGGQETQYF
once TRBJ1-1 TRBD1 TRBV19 TGTGCCAGTAGTAAGGGACAGGTGGTAACTGAAGCTTTCTTT CASSKGQVVTEAFF
once TRBJ1-2 - TRBV6-4 TGTGCCAGCAGGGAGGACAGAGACTATGGCTACACCTTC CASREDRDYGYTF
- TRBJ2-3 - TRBV7-6 TGTGCCAGCAGCTCTCGACGGGAGCGTGAGCCTGATACGCAGTATTTT CASSSRREREPDTQYF
once TRBJ2-5 - TRBV3-1/TRBV3-2 TGTGCCAGCAGCCAGAAGGGGCGACAAGAGACCCAGTACTTC CASSQKGRQETQYF
- TRBJ1-1 TRBD1 TRBV4-1 TGCGCCAGCAGCCAAGTTACAGGGGGCACTGAAGCTTTCTTT CASSQVTGGTEAFF
once TRBJ2-1 TRBD2 TRBV28 TGTGCCAGCAGTTTAGCGGGAGCGGATAATGAGCAGTTCTTC CASSLAGADNEQFF
- TRBJ2-2 TRBD1 TRBV7-9 TGTGCCAGCAGACCGGGACAGGGGAACACCGGGGAGCTGTTTTTT CASRPGQGNTGELFF
- TRBJ1-6 TRBD1 TRBV10-3 TGTGCCATCAGTGCGGGACAGGGGAATAATTCACCCCTCCACTTT CAISAGQGNNSPLHF
once TRBJ2-1 - TRBV30 TGTGCCTGGAGCGGTTCCAACAATGAGCAGTTCTTC CAWSGSNNEQFF
- TRBJ2-2 - TRBV5-1 TGCGCCAGCAGCCTGGACAGGGAGGGCGAGGAGCTGTTTTTT CASSLDREGEELFF
- TRBJ2-1 TRBD1 TRBV5-1 TGCGCCAGCACTCATGGGGGGGACAGGGTACTATTGTCCTACAATGAGCAGTTCTTC CASTHGGDRVLLSYNEQFF
- TRBJ2-7 - TRBV28 TGTGCCAGCAGTTATTGGAGGAGCTCCTACGAGCAGTACTTC CASSYWRSSYEQYF
- TRBJ2-7 TRBD1 TRBV29-1 TGCAGCGCTTGGACCGGGACAGGGTCCTACGAGCAGTACTTC CSAWTGTGSYEQYF
- TRBJ2-7 TRBD1 TRBV7-2 TGTGCCAGCAGCTTAGCGGGACAGGGCCCATCCTACGAGCAGTACTTC CASSLAGQGPSYEQYF
- TRBJ2-1 TRBD1 TRBV11-2 TGTGCCAGCAGGGGGGTCAGGGGGCATTACAATGAGCAGTTCTTC CASRGVRGHYNEQFF
once TRBJ2-7 - TRBV2 TGTGCCAGCATCTACAGGGTGTACGAGCAGTACTTC CASIYRVYEQYF
- TRBJ2-5 TRBD1 TRBV11-2 TGTGCCAGCCGACAGGGGGCCCCCCAAGAGACCCAGTACTTC CASRQGAPQETQYF
- TRBJ2-4 TRBD2 TRBV7-2 TGTGCCAGCAGCTTAGTCTTGCGGGAGTGGGCCAAAAACATTCAGTACTTC CASSLVLREWAKNIQYF
- TRBJ2-5 TRBD2 TRBV11-2 TGTGCCAGCAGCAAACTAGCGTTCCAAGAGACCCAGTACTTC CASSKLAFQETQYF
- TRBJ1-5 - TRBV29-1 TGCAGCGTGAGCAGGGGCCTAAATCAGCCCCAGCATTTT CSVSRGLNQPQHF
- TRBJ2-5 TRBD2 TRBV29-1 TGCAGCGTTCTCCGATCGGCTAGCGGGAGTGGGGGGACCCAGTACTTC CSVLRSASGSGGTQYF
- TRBJ2-1 TRBD2 TRBV5-1 TGCGCCAGCAGCGGACCGAGGACTAGCAGTTACAATGAGCAGTTCTTC CASSGPRTSSYNEQFF
- TRBJ2-7 TRBD2 TRBV11-2 TGTGCCAGCAGCTTAGTCGCGGGAGGCTGGAGCGAGCAGTACTTC CASSLVAGGWSEQYF
- TRBJ2-7 - TRBV18 TGTGCCAGCTCAACTGGACAGTACGAGCAGTACTTC CASSTGQYEQYF
- TRBJ1-2 TRBD1 TRBV14 TGTGCCAGCAGCCAAGATGTCGGGACAGGTGCCTATGGCTACACCTTC CASSQDVGTGAYGYTF
- TRBJ1-3 TRBD1 TRBV5-4 TGTGCCAGCAGCAGAACAGGGGGTGGAAACACCATATATTTT CASSRTGGGNTIYF
- TRBJ2-7 - TRBV3-1/TRBV3-2 TGTGCCAGCAGCCAAGTTGTTCGAAGGGGCGAGCAGTACTTC CASSQVVRRGEQYF
- TRBJ2-2 - TRBV7-7 TGTGCCAGCAGCTTAGCCCAACAGACTAGGGACTACACCGGGGAGCTGTTTTTT CASSLAQQTRDYTGELFF
- TRBJ2-6 - TRBV5-6 TGTGCCAGCAGCCCTATCCGGGACAATACGGATGGGGCCAACGTCCTGACTTTC CASSPIRDNTDGANVLTF
- TRBJ1-2 - TRBV9 TGTGCCAGCAGCGTAGAACAGGGAGAGCATGGCTACACCTTC CASSVEQGEHGYTF
- TRBJ2-1 - TRBV27 TGTGCCAGCAGTTTTGGCGGGCCTAGAGGCAATGAGCAGTTCTTC CASSFGGPRGNEQFF